Below, 26 T cell receptor beta chains from the same sample are listed, as sequenced in a study of blood T cell repertoires in COVID-19. Clones were sequenced by immunoSEQ multiplex PCR, and TCRdb holds only the in-frame ones, with some missing. The sample lists a few hundred thousand clones; about 87% were seen once. The sequenced sample was peripheral blood. The receptors were sampled from a man between 60 and 75 years old who had recovered from COVID-19.

The chain is built from TRBV25-1 and TRBJ2-7, with TRBD1 identical over 8 bases. J was trimmed by 3 bases and V by 4 bases; bases with no gene match: 5. The V gene's germline CDR1 is MGHDK and CDR2 SYGVNS. The CDR3 sequence is 14 residues long. The CDR3: CASSAPGGGYEQYF. CDR3 sequence (DNA): TGTGCCAGCAGTGCTCCAGGGGGCGGCTACGAGCAGTACTTC.

This clone has more than one count but fewer than ten. J is TRBJ2-1 and V is TRBV11-2; 7 bases match TRBD2. The CDR3 is made up of 14 amino acids. Germline loops: CDR1 SGHAT, CDR2 FQNNGV. V shed 6 bases and J 1 base; nucleotides not matched to a gene: 3. CDR3 sequence: CASRGGGSYNEQFF. The CDR3 bases are TGTGCCAGCAGGGGCGGGGGTTCCTACAATGAGCAGTTCTTC.

This chain joins TRBV5-1 and TRBJ2-7; 9 positions agree with TRBD2. The germline V gene has CDR1 SGHRS and CDR2 YFSETQ. V shed 1 base, J shed 4 bases, and the junction held 6 bases outside the gene matches. The CDR3 loop spans 15 amino acids. CDR3: CASSLSGLASYEQYF. In nucleotides, the CDR3 is TGCGCCAGCAGCTTGTCCGGACTAGCGTCTTACGAGCAGTACTTC.

The gene calls are TRBV30 and TRBJ1-1; TRBD1 might be the D (5 bases). Per germline, CDR1 GTSNPN and CDR2 SVGIG (reference sequence). V dropped 6 bases and J dropped 11 bases, with 19 bases sitting between them. The CDR3 length is 12 residues. CDR3 amino acids: CACDSPGPVAFF. The CDR3 bases are TGTGCCTGCGACAGCCCCGGACCGGTGGCTTTCTTT.

This chain joins TRBV5-6 and TRBJ1-5; D is possibly TRBD1 (5 bases). CDR3 length: 15 residues. Germline CDR1 and CDR2: SGHDT and YYEEEE. Trimming removed 4 bases at V and 0 bases at J, with 11 bases between. CDR3 DNA sequence: TGTGCCAGCAGCCCGGGACTTTATAGCAATCAGCCCCAGCATTTT. Amino acid sequence: CASSPGLYSNQPQHF. Full variable domain (remainder filled in from reference TRBV5-6 and TRBJ1-5): DAGVTQSPTHLIKTRGQQVTLRCSPKSGHDTVSWYQQALGQGPQFIFQYYEEEERQRGNFPDRFSGHQFPNYSSELNVNALLLGDSALYLCASSPGLYSNQPQHFGDGTRLSIL.

V is TRBV18 and J is TRBJ2-4, with 7 bases identical to TRBD2. Unmatched junction bases numbered 3, after V lost 1 base and J lost 0 bases. The CDR3 is made up of 16 amino acids. From germline, CDR1 is KGHSH and CDR2 LQKENI. The CDR3 protein is CASSPRLAVAKNIQYF. The CDR3 bases are TGTGCCAGCTCACCACGGCTAGCGGTAGCCAAAAACATTCAGTACTTC.

As concerns this clone: In the same sample, other DNA sequences code for this CDR3. CDR3 amino acids: CASSSGGVTDTQYF. Here the CDR3 DNA reads TGCGCCAGCAGCTCGGGCGGGGTCACAGATACGCAGTATTTT. The V gene is TRBV5-1, the J gene TRBJ2-3; TRBD2 might be the D (6 bases). Germline CDR1 and CDR2: SGHRS and YFSETQ. Trimming took 3 bases from V and 2 from J, leaving 10 bases between them. The CDR3 is made up of 14 amino acids.

This rearrangement joins TRBV6-5 to TRBJ2-1; tentative D call: TRBD2 (6 bases). With 3 bases removed from V and 3 bases from J, the gap between germline ends came to 9 bases. Germline V gene sequence: CDR1 MNHEY, CDR2 SVGAGI. The CDR3 has 14 residues. Here the CDR3 reads CASSYSGFYNEQFF. In DNA form, the CDR3 reads TGTGCCAGCAGTTATAGCGGTTTCTACAATGAGCAGTTCTTC.

The chain has TRBV15 and TRBJ1-2; the D gene is possibly TRBD1 (6 bases). The germline gives CDR1 LNHNV, CDR2 YYDKDF (reference sequence). V gave up 5 bases and J gave up 8 bases, with 24 bases separating them. The CDR3 has 16 amino acids. The CDR3 here is CATSEVRGGYGVGYTF. CDR3 bases: TGTGCCACCAGCGAAGTCCGCGGGGGCTACGGAGTCGGCTACACCTTC.

The chain combines TRBV19 with TRBJ1-2, with D possibly matching TRBD1 (5 bases). The V end lost 9 bases, the J end lost 6 bases, and 14 bases lay between the germline ends. Germline V gives CDR1 LNHDA, CDR2 SQIVND (reference sequence). The CDR3 extends over 12 amino acids. CDR3 DNA sequence: TGTGCCAGCAGGGAGGGAGGAAATGGCTACACCTTC. It specifies CASREGGNGYTF.

In DNA, the CDR3 is TGTGCCAGCAGTCTCGGACAGGCACTTAATTCACCCCTCCACTTT. Translating gives CASSLGQALNSPLHF. The chain uses TRBV6-5 and TRBJ1-6; TRBD1 aligns across 7 bases. Germline lookup yields CDR1 MNHEY and CDR2 SVGAGI. The CDR3 is made up of 15 amino acids. With V trimmed by 5 bases and J by 6 bases, 7 bases remained unmatched.

V usage is TRBV18 and J usage is TRBJ1-4; maybe TRBD1 (5 bases). V lost 5 bases, J lost 1 base, and 11 bases lay in between. The CDR3 is made up of 15 amino acids. Per germline, CDR1 KGHSH and CDR2 LQKENI. Here the CDR3 DNA reads TGTGCCAGCTCATTCCAGGGAGGAACTAATGAAAAACTGTTTTTT. This encodes CASSFQGGTNEKLFF.

The table lists this clone with a count of one. V is TRBV30 and J is TRBJ1-4; D ambiguous. The V and J ends lost 0 bases and 5 bases respectively, with 7 bases between them. This CDR3 spans 13 amino acids. Germline V lookup: CDR1 GTSNPN, CDR2 SVGIG (reference sequence). The CDR3 region is CAWSVLANEKLFF. The CDR3 DNA is TGTGCCTGGAGTGTCTTGGCCAATGAAAAACTGTTTTTT.

The chain has TRBV7-3 and TRBJ2-3; TRBD1 agrees at 9 bases. CDR1 is SGHTA, CDR2 FQGTGA, per germline. The CDR3 is made up of 15 amino acids. Trimming cost V 2 bases and J 6 bases; bases outside gene matches: 6. The CDR3 DNA reads as TGTGCCAGCAGCTTAGGGACAGGGAGCCTTGATACGCAGTATTTT. Translating gives CASSLGTGSLDTQYF.

The rearrangement uses TRBV5-1 and TRBJ1-2, with TRBD1 identical over 10 bases. Trimming removed 7 bases from V and 6 bases from J; junction bases left unmatched: 9. The germline gives CDR1 SGHRS, CDR2 YFSETQ. The CDR3 consists of 14 residues. CDR3 nucleotides: TGCGCCAGCCAGCCGACAGGGGGCAAGAATGGCTACACCTTC. This gives the protein CASQPTGGKNGYTF.

This chain joins TRBV19 and TRBJ1-5; the D gene is possibly TRBD1 (6 bases). The CDR3 totals 15 residues. Germline V gene data show CDR1 as LNHDA and CDR2 as SQIVND (reference sequence). The V end lost 4 bases, the J end lost 4 bases, and 14 bases lay between the germline ends. The chain's CDR3 is CASSNQQGRNQPQHF. CDR3 DNA: TGTGCCAGTAGTAACCAACAGGGAAGGAATCAGCCCCAGCATTTT. The full variable domain, completed using reference TRBV19 and TRBJ1-5, is DGGITQSPKYLFRKEGQNVTLSCEQNLNHDAMYWYRQDPGQGLRLIYYSQIVNDFQKGDIAEGYSVSREKKESFPLTVTSAQKNPTAFYLCASSNQQGRNQPQHFGDGTRLSIL.

This clone was recorded a few times. The CDR3 DNA sequence: TGCAGCGTTGAATACGTTAGGGGCGATGAGCAGTACTTC. Residues: CSVEYVRGDEQYF. The rearrangement uses TRBV29-1 and TRBJ2-7; maybe TRBD1 (5 bases). V shed 2 bases and J shed 7 bases, with 15 bases lying between them. The CDR3 spans 13 residues. CDR1 SQVTM and CDR2 ANQGSEA come from the germline V gene.

The V gene is TRBV7-9, the J gene TRBJ1-1; the D gene is possibly TRBD1 (5 bases). CDR3 length: 16 residues. V gave up 0 bases and J gave up 6 bases, with 17 bases separating them. Looked up from germline, CDR1 is SEHNR and CDR2 is FQNEAQ (reference sequence). CDR3 loop: CASSLAFGGGSAEAFF. CDR3 DNA sequence: TGTGCCAGCAGCTTAGCGTTCGGGGGAGGGAGCGCTGAAGCTTTCTTT.

This chain uses TRBV3-1 (or the pseudogene TRBV3-2) with TRBJ2-1; D not resolved. V lost 4 bases, J lost 6 bases, and 10 bases lay in between. This CDR3 is built from 13 residues. Germline CDR1 and CDR2: LGHDT and YNNKEL (reference sequence). The CDR3 loop reads CASSPPGGNEQFF. CDR3 in DNA: TGTGCCAGCAGCCCACCTGGCGGCAATGAGCAGTTCTTC.

Turning to this clone: The same CDR3 is also encoded by other DNA sequences in this sample. This chain connects TRBV19 to TRBJ2-7; D gene ambiguous. From germline, CDR1 is LNHDA and CDR2 SQIVND (reference sequence). The V end was cut by 2 bases, the J end by 0 bases, with 5 bases between. The CDR3 sequence is 13 residues long. CDR3 region: CASSISGSYEQYF. Written as DNA, the CDR3 is TGTGCCAGTAGTATATCGGGCTCCTACGAGCAGTACTTC.

The chain combines TRBV5-4 with TRBJ2-6; D may be TRBD2 (5 bases). CDR1 and CDR2 from the germline V gene are SGHNT and YYREEE (reference sequence). The CDR3 runs to 15 residues. V lost 0 bases to trimming and J lost 4 bases, with 8 bases between them. The CDR3 sequence: CASSLGGSGANVLTF. The CDR3 region has the DNA TGTGCCAGCAGCTTGGGAGGGTCCGGGGCCAACGTCCTGACTTTC.

The rearrangement links TRBV9 to TRBJ1-2, with no clear D. Germline-derived CDR1 and CDR2 are SGDLS and YYNGEE. V lost 0 bases, J lost 8 bases, and 14 bases lay in between. CDR3 size: 14 residues. CDR3 bases: TGTGCCAGCAGCGTAGGTTTGCGAGGGTTAGGCTACACCTTC. Translated, it gives CASSVGLRGLGYTF.

The rearrangement joins TRBV18 to TRBJ1-5; 8 nucleotides line up with TRBD1. J was trimmed by 6 bases and V by 2 bases; bases with no gene match: 6. The CDR3 has 15 amino acids. Looked up from germline, CDR1 is KGHSH and CDR2 is LQKENI. The DNA of the CDR3 is TGTGCCAGCTCACCAAATCAGGGGGCAATTCAGCCCCAGCATTTT. This sequence encodes CASSPNQGAIQPQHF.

The chain couples TRBV6-5 to TRBJ2-7; TRBD1 matches 11 bases. With 6 bases clipped from V and 5 bases from J, the junction kept 3 bases outside the gene matches. Germline CDR1 MNHEY, CDR2 SVGAGI. The CDR3 has 13 residues. CDR3 protein: CASSGTGGHEQYF. CDR3 nucleotides: TGTGCCAGCAGCGGGACAGGGGGACACGAGCAGTACTTC.

The chain links TRBV10-1 to TRBJ2-1; 9 positions match TRBD2. This CDR3 region has 16 residues. Germline V gene sequence: CDR1 WNHNN, CDR2 SYGVQD (reference sequence). The V segment lost 2 bases and the J segment 3 bases; nucleotides outside the gene matches: 5. DNA for the CDR3: TGCGCCAGCAGTGAGGACCTAGCGGGGAACTACAATGAGCAGTTCTTC. This encodes CASSEDLAGNYNEQFF.

V gene TRBV9 combines with J gene TRBJ2-1; TRBD2 agrees at 11 bases. In germline, CDR1 is SGDLS, CDR2 YYNGEE. The CDR3 loop spans 18 amino acids. V gave up 3 bases and J gave up 5 bases; unmatched junction bases: 13. CDR3 DNA: TGTGCCAGCAGCGAAAGGGACACACTAGCGGGGGTGGACAATGAGCAGTTCTTC. This encodes CASSERDTLAGVDNEQFF.